This is a list of T cell receptor beta chains from one sample in a study of PD-1 blockade in classical Hodgkin lymphoma. Sequencing used immunoSEQ multiplex PCR; TCRdb keeps in-frame clones, though not all of them. The data show roughly 140,000 clones, 78% seen once. The sequenced sample was peripheral blood mononuclear cells (PBMCs), obtained before the second cycle of nivolumab. These receptor sequences come from a human donor with classical Hodgkin lymphoma. Each CDR3 is given with its conserved first and last residue. The order of the fields is CDR3 DNA, CDR3 protein, V gene, D gene, clone size, J gene. The D gene is left open where the match is weak. The size field is filled for only some rows; it gives once, few, many or a size class.

CDR3nt: TGTGCCAGCAGCACCGGGGACGAGCAGTACTTC
CDR3aa: CASSTGDEQYF
v_gene: TRBV5-6
d_gene: -
abundance: -
j_gene: TRBJ2-7

CDR3nt: TGTGCCAGCAGCATTATACCTACCAGCGGGAGTGAGCAGTTCTTC
CDR3aa: CASSIIPTSGSEQFF
v_gene: TRBV5-4
d_gene: TRBD2
abundance: -
j_gene: TRBJ2-1

CDR3nt: TGTGCCAGCAGGGGCCAGGGGATAAAAAAACTGTTTTTT
CDR3aa: CASRGQGIKKLFF
v_gene: TRBV6-6
d_gene: -
abundance: -
j_gene: TRBJ1-4

CDR3nt: TGTGCCAGCAGTTTAGTCGGGACAGGGGTTGCTCAGCCCCAGCATTTT
CDR3aa: CASSLVGTGVAQPQHF
v_gene: TRBV28
d_gene: TRBD1
abundance: -
j_gene: TRBJ1-5

CDR3nt: TGCGCCAGCAGCTTGGGAGCGGGCGAGACCCAGTACTTC
CDR3aa: CASSLGAGETQYF
v_gene: TRBV5-1
d_gene: -
abundance: -
j_gene: TRBJ2-5

CDR3nt: TGTGCCAGCAGCCAAGACCCCGACAGGGTGGACTATGGCTACACCTTC
CDR3aa: CASSQDPDRVDYGYTF
v_gene: TRBV14
d_gene: TRBD1
abundance: -
j_gene: TRBJ1-2

CDR3nt: TGTGCCAGCAGGGAGGGGGCCCGCTATGGCTACACCTTC
CDR3aa: CASREGARYGYTF
v_gene: TRBV6-5
d_gene: TRBD1
abundance: -
j_gene: TRBJ1-2

CDR3nt: TGTGCCAGCAGCCACGGACAGGGTCTGAACACTGAAGCTTTCTTT
CDR3aa: CASSHGQGLNTEAFF
v_gene: TRBV5-6
d_gene: TRBD1
abundance: -
j_gene: TRBJ1-1

CDR3nt: TGCGCCAGCAGCCACAGACAGGGTCCCGACTACGAGCAGTACTTC
CDR3aa: CASSHRQGPDYEQYF
v_gene: TRBV4-3
d_gene: TRBD1
abundance: few
j_gene: TRBJ2-7

CDR3nt: TGTGCCAGCAGCGTAGCCCACAGGGGGTCCTACAATGAGCAGTTCTTC
CDR3aa: CASSVAHRGSYNEQFF
v_gene: TRBV9
d_gene: TRBD1
abundance: -
j_gene: TRBJ2-1

CDR3nt: TGTGCCAGCAGTTTATCGGACGGGAGCACAGATACGCAGTATTTT
CDR3aa: CASSLSDGSTDTQYF
v_gene: TRBV27
d_gene: -
abundance: -
j_gene: TRBJ2-3

CDR3nt: TGTGCCAGCAGTTACTCAACCCCGGGGGCGGGCTATGGCTACACCTTC
CDR3aa: CASSYSTPGAGYGYTF
v_gene: TRBV6-6
d_gene: -
abundance: -
j_gene: TRBJ1-2

CDR3nt: TGTGCCAGCAGCCTAGAGAGAAATGAAAAACTGTTTTTT
CDR3aa: CASSLERNEKLFF
v_gene: TRBV7-9
d_gene: -
abundance: -
j_gene: TRBJ1-4

CDR3nt: TGTGCCAGCAGCTTTGGGACAGGGACCTACGAGCAGTACTTC
CDR3aa: CASSFGTGTYEQYF
v_gene: TRBV11-2
d_gene: TRBD1
abundance: -
j_gene: TRBJ2-7

CDR3nt: TGTGCCGTCCCCAAGGTGGCAGACACTAGCACAGATACGCAGTATTTT
CDR3aa: CAVPKVADTSTDTQYF
v_gene: TRBV28
d_gene: -
abundance: -
j_gene: TRBJ2-3

CDR3nt: TGTGCCAGTAGTTCGCTAGAGGGACAGAACCGGGCGGCTGGCTACACCTTC
CDR3aa: CASSSLEGQNRAAGYTF
v_gene: TRBV19
d_gene: TRBD1
abundance: -
j_gene: TRBJ1-2

CDR3nt: TGTGCCAGCAGCCCACAGGGAGGAGAGACCCAGTACTTC
CDR3aa: CASSPQGGETQYF
v_gene: TRBV28
d_gene: -
abundance: -
j_gene: TRBJ2-5

CDR3nt: TGTGCCAGCTCACAGGTCCCGTTTGAGACCCAGTACTTC
CDR3aa: CASSQVPFETQYF
v_gene: TRBV18
d_gene: -
abundance: -
j_gene: TRBJ2-5

CDR3nt: TGTGCCAGCAGTTTTCACGGTCAAGAGACCCAGTACTTC
CDR3aa: CASSFHGQETQYF
v_gene: TRBV6-6
d_gene: -
abundance: -
j_gene: TRBJ2-5

CDR3nt: TGTGCCAGCAGCTTCTACACCGGGACAGGTGAAGGAAACACCATATATTTT
CDR3aa: CASSFYTGTGEGNTIYF
v_gene: TRBV7-8
d_gene: TRBD1
abundance: -
j_gene: TRBJ1-3

CDR3nt: TGTGCCGGTCAGGGTACCGATGGCTACACCTTC
CDR3aa: CAGQGTDGYTF
v_gene: TRBV6-5
d_gene: -
abundance: once
j_gene: TRBJ1-2

CDR3nt: TGTGCCAGCGTTTCACAGGGTGGTATCACAGATACGCAGTATTTT
CDR3aa: CASVSQGGITDTQYF
v_gene: TRBV6-6
d_gene: -
abundance: few
j_gene: TRBJ2-3

CDR3nt: TGTGCCAGCAGCTTAGGGGCAATCACCGGGGAGCTGTTTTTT
CDR3aa: CASSLGAITGELFF
v_gene: TRBV7-3
d_gene: -
abundance: few
j_gene: TRBJ2-2

CDR3nt: TGTGCCAGCAGCTTGCTAGCGGCAGAAGAATTCAATGAGCAGTTCTTC
CDR3aa: CASSLLAAEEFNEQFF
v_gene: TRBV13
d_gene: TRBD2
abundance: -
j_gene: TRBJ2-1

CDR3nt: TGTGCCAGCACTGGGACAGGGGCCATCTATGGCTACACCTTC
CDR3aa: CASTGTGAIYGYTF
v_gene: TRBV6-1
d_gene: TRBD1
abundance: -
j_gene: TRBJ1-2

CDR3nt: TGTGCCAGCAGCCGACTAGCGGGGGAGGCCGGGGAGCTGTTTTTT
CDR3aa: CASSRLAGEAGELFF
v_gene: TRBV6-1
d_gene: TRBD2
abundance: -
j_gene: TRBJ2-2

CDR3nt: TGTGCCAGCAGTTTCGCCGGGACAGGGATCCACGAGCAGTACTTC
CDR3aa: CASSFAGTGIHEQYF
v_gene: TRBV6-6
d_gene: TRBD1
abundance: once
j_gene: TRBJ2-7

CDR3nt: TGCAGCGTTGAAGATCCGGGGACTGACGGGGTGTACTACGAGCAGTACTTC
CDR3aa: CSVEDPGTDGVYYEQYF
v_gene: TRBV29-1
d_gene: -
abundance: -
j_gene: TRBJ2-7

CDR3nt: TGTGCCAGCTCTCCCCCCGGGGGCGGGCAGTACTTC
CDR3aa: CASSPPGGGQYF
v_gene: TRBV18
d_gene: -
abundance: -
j_gene: TRBJ2-7

CDR3nt: TGTGCCAGCAGCTATATGGCTAGCGGCGGTTACACCGGGGAGCTGTTTTTT
CDR3aa: CASSYMASGGYTGELFF
v_gene: TRBV7-9
d_gene: TRBD2
abundance: -
j_gene: TRBJ2-2

CDR3nt: TGTGCCAGTAGGGACAGGGGGCTGCCAGGGTATTCACCCCTCCACTTT
CDR3aa: CASRDRGLPGYSPLHF
v_gene: TRBV19
d_gene: TRBD1
abundance: -
j_gene: TRBJ1-6

CDR3nt: TGTGCCAGTACCACCTGGGACAGGGTTAGGAACAATAACTATGGCTACACCTTC
CDR3aa: CASTTWDRVRNNNYGYTF
v_gene: TRBV19
d_gene: TRBD1
abundance: -
j_gene: TRBJ1-2

CDR3nt: TGTGCCAGTAGTATAGTAGCCGGAGACAATCAGCCCCAGCATTTT
CDR3aa: CASSIVAGDNQPQHF
v_gene: TRBV19
d_gene: -
abundance: -
j_gene: TRBJ1-5

CDR3nt: TGTGCCAGCAGCCCCTTTCCCGTGAACACTGAAGCTTTCTTT
CDR3aa: CASSPFPVNTEAFF
v_gene: TRBV7-2
d_gene: -
abundance: -
j_gene: TRBJ1-1

CDR3nt: TGTGCCAGCAGTGAAGGGCAGGGAATCTATGGCTACACCTTC
CDR3aa: CASSEGQGIYGYTF
v_gene: TRBV2
d_gene: -
abundance: few
j_gene: TRBJ1-2

CDR3nt: TGTGCCAGCAGCCTAGCGGGAGCGGGCGAGCAGTACTTC
CDR3aa: CASSLAGAGEQYF
v_gene: TRBV7-3
d_gene: TRBD2
abundance: -
j_gene: TRBJ2-7

CDR3nt: TGTGCCAGCAGGCACACGATACAAGAGACCCAGTACTTC
CDR3aa: CASRHTIQETQYF
v_gene: TRBV5-4
d_gene: -
abundance: -
j_gene: TRBJ2-5

CDR3nt: TGTGCCAGCAGTTCGACTAGCGGGGGGCACCTCACCGGGGAGCTGTTTTTT
CDR3aa: CASSSTSGGHLTGELFF
v_gene: TRBV5-6
d_gene: TRBD2
abundance: -
j_gene: TRBJ2-2

CDR3nt: TGTGCCAGCAGCGTAGTGGCGGGTTGGAACACCGGGGAGCTGTTTTTT
CDR3aa: CASSVVAGWNTGELFF
v_gene: TRBV9
d_gene: -
abundance: -
j_gene: TRBJ2-2

CDR3nt: TGTGCCAGCAGCTTAATGGGCACCGCAGGCGGGGATCAGTACTTC
CDR3aa: CASSLMGTAGGDQYF
v_gene: TRBV7-9
d_gene: -
abundance: -
j_gene: TRBJ2-7

CDR3nt: TGTGCCAGCAGCTTCCAGGGGGCTGGCCAGCCCCAGCATTTT
CDR3aa: CASSFQGAGQPQHF
v_gene: TRBV7-2
d_gene: TRBD1
abundance: few
j_gene: TRBJ1-5

CDR3nt: TGTGCCAGCAGTTTGGCCGGACAGGGTCCTGGCGAGCAGTACTTC
CDR3aa: CASSLAGQGPGEQYF
v_gene: TRBV28
d_gene: TRBD1
abundance: -
j_gene: TRBJ2-7

CDR3nt: TGTGCCACCCAGATCACAGGTGGCACCGGGGAGCTGTTTTTT
CDR3aa: CATQITGGTGELFF
v_gene: TRBV2
d_gene: -
abundance: few
j_gene: TRBJ2-2

CDR3nt: TGTGCCAGTAGTATTGTGCGGGAGAGGGTCCCGCCAGATACGCAGTATTTT
CDR3aa: CASSIVRERVPPDTQYF
v_gene: TRBV19
d_gene: TRBD2
abundance: -
j_gene: TRBJ2-3

CDR3nt: TGCAGTGCTAGCTTTGATGAGACCCAGTACTTC
CDR3aa: CSASFDETQYF
v_gene: TRBV20-1
d_gene: -
abundance: -
j_gene: TRBJ2-5

CDR3nt: TGTGCCAGCAGCCCCACCGGGACAGGGAACACCGGGGAGCTGTTTTTT
CDR3aa: CASSPTGTGNTGELFF
v_gene: TRBV7-3
d_gene: TRBD1
abundance: -
j_gene: TRBJ2-2

CDR3nt: TGTGCCAGCAGCCCCCGACAGGGCCGGTCCACTAACTATGGCTACACCTTC
CDR3aa: CASSPRQGRSTNYGYTF
v_gene: TRBV4-2
d_gene: TRBD1
abundance: -
j_gene: TRBJ1-2

CDR3nt: TGTGCCAGCAGCTTAGGACAGGGCTCTGGAAACACCATATATTTT
CDR3aa: CASSLGQGSGNTIYF
v_gene: TRBV7-8
d_gene: TRBD1
abundance: -
j_gene: TRBJ1-3

CDR3nt: TGTGCCAGCAGCTTGGCCGGGGAGGACTACTACTATGGCTACACCTTC
CDR3aa: CASSLAGEDYYYGYTF
v_gene: TRBV5-6
d_gene: -
abundance: -
j_gene: TRBJ1-2

CDR3nt: TGCAGTGCTAGAGGACAACGGTCACTGTTTTTT
CDR3aa: CSARGQRSLFF
v_gene: TRBV20-1
d_gene: -
abundance: -
j_gene: TRBJ1-4

CDR3nt: TGTGCCAGCAGTCAAGGACAGGGGAGCATTCAGTACTTC
CDR3aa: CASSQGQGSIQYF
v_gene: TRBV6-5
d_gene: TRBD1
abundance: -
j_gene: TRBJ2-4

CDR3nt: TGTGCCTGGAGTGTAAAGATAGACGAGCAGTACTTC
CDR3aa: CAWSVKIDEQYF
v_gene: TRBV30
d_gene: -
abundance: -
j_gene: TRBJ2-7

CDR3nt: TGTGCCAGCTCACCGCGACTAGCGGGGGGCAGCTCCTACGAGCAGTACTTC
CDR3aa: CASSPRLAGGSSYEQYF
v_gene: TRBV18
d_gene: TRBD2
abundance: -
j_gene: TRBJ2-7

CDR3nt: TGTGCCAGCAGCCTCGGAGGTACTAGCGGGCCCTTGACGCAGTATTTT
CDR3aa: CASSLGGTSGPLTQYF
v_gene: TRBV7-2
d_gene: TRBD2
abundance: -
j_gene: TRBJ2-3

CDR3nt: TGTGCCAGCAGCTTATACGCAGACGGGGCGCTCGAGCAGTACTTC
CDR3aa: CASSLYADGALEQYF
v_gene: TRBV7-9
d_gene: -
abundance: -
j_gene: TRBJ2-7